This T cell receptor beta chain was identified in a study of blood T cell repertoires in COVID-19. Study overall: Whether acute or convalescent, the COVID-19 samples came from the United States, Italy and Spain. T cells, B-cell-depleted T cells, or PBMCs supplied cDNA or gDNA.

In the original processing: Amplification with reference gene primers provided the estimates of nucleated cell counts. Using immunoSEQ multiplex PCR, the repertoire was profiled, and TCRdb retains in-frame clones only, with some absent. V, J and clone size were drawn from that table, and D and trimming were deduced from the DNA. Of a few hundred thousand clones in the sample, roughly 85% are singletons; the top ten hold roughly 3.6%. The germline CDR1 and CDR2 sequences are SGHRS and YFSETQ. This CDR3 has 13 amino acids. V was pared by 5 bases and J by 8 bases, with 7 bases of the junction left unmatched.

The TCR sequence derives from a woman aged 18-29 years with acute or convalescent COVID-19. Sequencing used peripheral blood. The chain links TRBV5-1 to TRBJ2-1, with TRBD2 matching 7 bases. CDR3 bases: TGCGCCAGCAGGGCGGGAGTCGGGGATGAGCAGTTCTTC. Residues: CASRAGVGDEQFF.